The 31 T cell receptor beta chains in this list originate from one sample, sequenced in a study of PD-L1 blockade in urothelial cancer. The time point here: pretreatment peripheral blood. The protocol was immunoSEQ multiplex PCR, while the TCRdb copy is restricted to in-frame clones and leaves out a portion. The profile covers under 55,000 clones, with around 84% appearing a single time and about 3.2% taken by the ten largest. Sequenced material: PBMCs, taken around atezolizumab (anti-PD-L1) treatment. Receptors were obtained from a man aged 65 to 85 with urothelial cancer.

This clone was found a few times. The chain recombines TRBV19 with TRBJ1-4, with 8 nucleotides matching TRBD1. CDR1 and CDR2 from the germline V gene are LNHDA and SQIVND (reference sequence). The CDR3 consists of 14 residues. Trimming removed 3 bases from V and 7 bases from J; junction bases left unmatched: 4. The CDR3 protein is CASSIQGASEKLFF. CDR3 sequence (DNA): TGTGCCAGTAGTATTCAGGGGGCGAGTGAAAAACTGTTTTTT.

For the CDR3, the DNA is TGTGCCAGCAGCTACGGAGGGGGCAGGGATGAGCAGTTCTTC. It codes for CASSYGGGRDEQFF. The V gene is TRBV13, the J gene TRBJ2-1, with a tentative D call TRBD1 (7 bases). Per germline, CDR1 PRHDT and CDR2 FYEKMQ (reference sequence). The V and J ends lost 4 bases and 8 bases respectively, with 15 bases between them. CDR3 length: 14 amino acids.

This clone was recorded a few times. V usage is TRBV7-8 and J usage is TRBJ2-7; 8 bases fit TRBD1. J was trimmed by 1 base and V by 8 bases; bases with no gene match: 7. This CDR3 has 14 amino acids. CDR1 and CDR2 from the germline V gene are SGHVS and FQNEAQ. In DNA, the CDR3 is TGTGCCAGCGAACCGGGACAGGTTTCCTACGAGCAGTACTTC. The encoded protein is CASEPGQVSYEQYF.

The chain recombines TRBV28 with TRBJ2-2; unclear D gene. This CDR3 has 14 residues. Trimming stripped 2 bases from V and 6 bases from J, with 10 bases between. Per the germline V gene, CDR1 is MDHEN and CDR2 is SYDVKM. The CDR3: CASSLVSSAGELFF. CDR3 DNA: TGTGCCAGCAGTTTAGTGTCCTCAGCCGGGGAGCTGTTTTTT. Full variable domain (rest looked up from reference TRBV28 and TRBJ2-2): DVKVTQSSRYLVKRTGEKVFLECVQDMDHENMFWYRQDPGLGLRLIYFSYDVKMKEKGDIPEGYSVSREKKERFSLILESASTNQTSMYLCASSLVSSAGELFFGEGSRLTVL.

The chain employs TRBV7-8 and TRBJ1-2, with 7 bases lining up with TRBD1. CDR3 length: 13 amino acids. With V trimmed by 3 bases and J by 8 bases, 6 bases remained unmatched. Germline lookup yields CDR1 SGHVS and CDR2 FQNEAQ. The CDR3 bases are TGTGCCAGCAGCTTCACAGGGGCGAAGGGCTACACCTTC. Protein: CASSFTGAKGYTF.

This CDR3 is CASSPGTGDRETQYF. The CDR3 coding sequence is TGTGCCAGCAGCCCGGGGACGGGGGACAGGGAGACCCAGTACTTC. The chain uses TRBV4-2 and TRBJ2-5; TRBD1 aligns across 8 bases. V lost 4 bases to trimming and J lost 5 bases; unmatched junction nucleotides: 9. This CDR3 has 15 residues. The germline V gene has CDR1 LGHNA and CDR2 YNFKEQ.

CDR3 amino acids: CASSLDRDNSPLHF. CDR3 sequence (DNA): TGTGCCAGCAGCTTAGACAGGGATAATTCACCCCTCCACTTT. The chain carries TRBV7-3 and TRBJ1-6, with 7 nucleotides matching TRBD1. CDR1 is SGHTA and CDR2 is FQGTGA in the germline V gene. CDR3 length equals 14 residues. V lost 2 bases and J lost 5; bases outside the gene matches: 0. Looking up the rest from reference TRBV7-3 and TRBJ1-6 gives the full variable domain: GAGVSQTPSNKVTEKGKYVELRCDPISGHTALYWYRQSLGQGPEFLIYFQGTGAADDSGLPNDRFFAVRPEGSVSTLKIQRTERGDSAVYLCASSLDRDNSPLHFGNGTRLTVT.

This rearrangement joins TRBV9 to TRBJ1-2; TRBD1 matches 7 bases. Germline V gene sequence: CDR1 SGDLS, CDR2 YYNGEE. This CDR3 spans 15 amino acids. V lost 0 bases, J lost 0 bases, and 2 bases stayed unmatched. The CDR3 DNA reads TGTGCCAGCAGCGTAGGGACAGGAGCTAACTATGGCTACACCTTC. It encodes CASSVGTGANYGYTF.

The J gene is TRBJ1-2, the V gene TRBV30, with 11 bases fitting TRBD1. J lost 7 bases, V lost 2 bases, and 6 bases had no gene match. The CDR3 consists of 14 residues. Germline V gene lookup returns CDR1 GTSNPN and CDR2 SVGIG (reference sequence). The CDR3 DNA reads TGTGCCTGGAGTAGGGGACAGGGGGGTTTTGGCTACACCTTC. This sequence encodes CAWSRGQGGFGYTF.

The gene calls are TRBV2 and TRBJ1-6, with 7 bases that match TRBD1. Losses at the gene ends were 4 bases for V and 5 bases for J; bases not matched to a gene: 5. CDR1 is SNHLY, CDR2 FYNNEI, per germline. The CDR3 covers 15 residues. For the CDR3, the DNA is TGTGCCAGCAGTGTATGGACAGGCAATAATTCACCCCTCCACTTT. It yields the protein CASSVWTGNNSPLHF. Full variable domain (outside the CDR3, taken from reference TRBV2 and TRBJ1-6): EPEVTQTPSHQVTQMGQEVILRCVPISNHLYFYWYRQILGQKVEFLVSFYNNEISEKSEIFDDQFSVERPDGSNFTLKIRSTKLEDSAMYFCASSVWTGNNSPLHFGNGTRLTVT.

The chain carries TRBV19 and TRBJ2-5; 8 nucleotides line up with TRBD1. With 0 bases clipped from V and 4 bases from J, the junction kept 13 bases outside the gene matches. Germline V gives CDR1 LNHDA, CDR2 SQIVND (reference sequence). The CDR3 contains 18 residues. Here the CDR3 DNA reads TGTGCCAGTAGTATAGATGGGCCCCGGACAGGGCGAGGAGAGACCCAGTACTTC. It is translated as CASSIDGPRTGRGETQYF.

The gene calls are TRBV29-1 and TRBJ2-7; TRBD1 matches at 7 bases. J was trimmed by 3 bases and V by 1 base; bases with no gene match: 6. CDR1 and CDR2 (germline): SQVTM, ANQGSEA. The CDR3 is 14 residues long. The CDR3 reads CSVEVGDSFYEQYF. CDR3 bases: TGCAGCGTTGAAGTTGGGGACAGTTTCTACGAGCAGTACTTC.

The chain carries TRBV5-5 and TRBJ2-7, with 8 bases lining up with TRBD1. The V and J ends lost 6 bases and 2 bases, in that order; junction bases with no gene match: 13. CDR3 length equals 16 residues. Germline lookup yields CDR1 SGHKS and CDR2 YYEKEE (reference sequence). CDR3 in DNA: TGTGCCAGCAACTACAGGGGGACAGCCACAACCTACGAGCAGTACTTC. It is translated as CASNYRGTATTYEQYF.

The chain carries TRBV7-9 and TRBJ1-1, with a possible D match to TRBD1 (6 bases). This CDR3 is built from 13 residues. CDR1 and CDR2 from the germline V gene are SEHNR and FQNEAQ (reference sequence). The V end was cut by 6 bases, the J end by 5 bases, with 13 bases between. Here the CDR3 reads CASSPGAWTEAFF. Here the CDR3 DNA reads TGTGCCAGCAGTCCAGGGGCGTGGACTGAAGCTTTCTTT.

This chain joins TRBV5-4 and TRBJ2-5, with a possible D match to TRBD2 (5 bases). V was clipped by 1 base and J by 4 bases, with 14 bases between them. The germline V gene encodes CDR1 SGHNT and CDR2 YYREEE (reference sequence). This CDR3 spans 15 amino acids. This chain's CDR3 is CASSLFDVLAETQYF. CDR3 nucleotide sequence: TGTGCCAGCAGCTTGTTTGATGTGCTAGCAGAGACCCAGTACTTC.

This clone was recorded only once. The chain carries TRBV28 and TRBJ1-5; 11 bases line up with TRBD1. V lost 5 bases, J lost 9 bases, and 9 bases stayed unmatched. From germline, CDR1 is MDHEN and CDR2 SYDVKM. This CDR3 is built from 15 residues. Here the CDR3 DNA reads TGTGCCAGCAGTATCACGGGACAGGGGGATTGGCCCCAGCATTTT. Translated: CASSITGQGDWPQHF.

V and J are TRBV6-6 and TRBJ2-4; TRBD2 might be the D (5 bases). CDR1 is MNHNY and CDR2 is SVGAGI in the germline V gene (reference sequence). The CDR3 contains 16 residues. Trimming cost V 7 bases and J 0 bases, with 16 bases left between them. The CDR3 is CASTDPGLVAKNIQYF. In DNA form, the CDR3 reads TGTGCCAGCACCGACCCCGGACTCGTAGCCAAAAACATTCAGTACTTC.

V gene TRBV19 combines with J gene TRBJ1-1; D gene uncertain. This CDR3 comprises 13 residues. CDR1 and CDR2 (germline): LNHDA, SQIVND (reference sequence). Trimming removed 3 bases at V and 3 bases at J, with 8 bases between. In nucleotides, the CDR3 is TGTGCCAGTAGTATCAACCGGGACACTGAAGCTTTCTTT. This gives the protein CASSINRDTEAFF.

The genes are TRBV18 and TRBJ1-5, with D possibly matching TRBD1 (6 bases). Trimming cost V 6 bases and J 1 base, with 13 bases left between them. Germline CDR1 reads KGHSH; CDR2 reads LQKENI. The CDR3 runs 15 residues. This CDR3 reads CASSLGQLSNQPQHF. In DNA form, the CDR3 reads TGTGCCAGCTCGCTTGGACAGCTAAGCAATCAGCCCCAGCATTTT.

The V gene is TRBV5-6, the J gene TRBJ1-1; 7 bases match TRBD1. The germline V gene has CDR1 SGHDT and CDR2 YYEEEE. This CDR3 has 14 amino acids. Trimming took 0 bases from V and 5 from J; bases not matched to a gene: 4. The chain's CDR3 is CASSLDQGGTEAFF. The CDR3 region has the DNA TGTGCCAGCAGCTTGGATCAGGGGGGTACTGAAGCTTTCTTT.

The chain recombines TRBV7-9 with TRBJ2-7; TRBD2 matches 10 bases. This CDR3 region has 16 residues. After removal of 1 base from V and 0 bases from J, the junction contained 3 bases not matched to a gene. CDR1 is SEHNR, CDR2 FQNEAQ, per germline (reference sequence). The CDR3 loop is CASSLDTSGISYEQYF. As DNA, the CDR3 is TGTGCCAGCAGCTTAGATACTAGCGGGATCTCCTACGAGCAGTACTTC.

This clone is a singleton in its sample. The chain recombines TRBV7-8 with TRBJ2-5; 8 bases agree with TRBD2. With 4 bases clipped from V and 5 bases from J, the junction kept 9 bases outside the gene matches. The CDR3 runs 15 residues. The germline gives CDR1 SGHVS, CDR2 FQNEAQ. The CDR3 nucleotides read TGTGCCAGCAGCTCGAACCGGGGGGGCGGGGAGACCCAGTACTTC. Translating gives CASSSNRGGGETQYF. The complete variable domain, with remaining parts taken from reference TRBV7-8 and TRBJ2-5, reads GAGVSQSPRYKVAKRGQDVALRCDPISGHVSLFWYQQALGQGPEFLTYFQNEAQLDKSGLPSDRFFAERPEGSVSTLKIQRTQQEDSAVYLCASSSNRGGGETQYFGPGTRLLVL.

The chain employs TRBV2 and TRBJ1-1; no clear D gene. Trimming took off 4 bases at V and 8 bases at J, with 8 bases between the two ends. Germline CDR1 reads SNHLY; CDR2 reads FYNNEI. The CDR3 covers 11 residues. CDR3 residues: CASSVRAEAFF. The CDR3 bases are TGTGCCAGCAGTGTGAGGGCAGAAGCTTTCTTT. The variable domain in full, with the rest retrieved from reference TRBV2 and TRBJ1-1, is EPEVTQTPSHQVTQMGQEVILRCVPISNHLYFYWYRQILGQKVEFLVSFYNNEISEKSEIFDDQFSVERPDGSNFTLKIRSTKLEDSAMYFCASSVRAEAFFGQGTRLTVV.

This clone occurred a few times. J is TRBJ1-2 and V is TRBV4-2; tentative D call: TRBD1 (5 bases). Germline values: CDR1 LGHNA, CDR2 YNFKEQ. Trimming shortened V by 5 bases and J by 0 bases, and 10 bases separated the two germline ends. The CDR3 sequence is 14 residues long. Here the CDR3 reads CASSNQGPNYGYTF. The CDR3 nucleotides read TGTGCCAGCAGCAACCAGGGCCCTAACTATGGCTACACCTTC.

The rearrangement joins TRBV6-6 to TRBJ1-5; D call uncertain. Germline CDR1 reads MNHNY; CDR2 reads SVGAGI (reference sequence). Trimming removed 7 bases from V and 0 bases from J, with 4 bases in between. CDR3 length: 12 residues. CDR3 loop: CASTNSNQPQHF. Here the CDR3 DNA reads TGTGCCAGCACCAATAGCAATCAGCCCCAGCATTTT.

This clone appeared a single time. The chain has TRBV30 and TRBJ1-1, with D maybe TRBD1 (5 bases). The CDR3 length is 13 residues. Germline V gives CDR1 GTSNPN, CDR2 SVGIG (reference sequence). V dropped 7 bases and J dropped 1 base, with 13 bases sitting between them. CDR3 loop: CALTRGTNTEAFF. The CDR3 DNA sequence: TGTGCCTTGACCCGCGGGACGAACACTGAAGCTTTCTTT.

The table lists this clone with a count of one. The chain uses TRBV29-1 and TRBJ2-3; TRBD2 matches at 10 bases. The ends lost 5 bases at V and 0 bases at J; junction bases unmatched: 2. This CDR3 spans 14 amino acids. The germline V gene has CDR1 SQVTM and CDR2 ANQGSEA. This CDR3 is CSVRTSGSTDTQYF. The CDR3 DNA reads as TGCAGCGTTCGGACTAGCGGAAGCACAGATACGCAGTATTTT.

V gene TRBV29-1 combines with J gene TRBJ1-2; 8 bases match TRBD1. V lost 3 bases and J lost 4; bases outside the gene matches: 4. This CDR3 comprises 13 residues. The germline V gene encodes CDR1 SQVTM and CDR2 ANQGSEA. CDR3 coding DNA: TGCAGCGTTGACCGACAGGGGACCTATGGCTACACCTTC. Translating it yields CSVDRQGTYGYTF. Variable domain in full (rest from reference TRBV29-1 and TRBJ1-2): SAVISQKPSRDICQRGTSLTIQCQVDSQVTMMFWYRQQPGQSLTLIATANQGSEATYESGFVIDKFPISRPNLTFSTLTVSNMSPEDSSIYLCSVDRQGTYGYTFGSGTRLTVV.

The chain is built from TRBV7-2 and TRBJ2-6; tentatively, D is TRBD2 (5 bases). Between the trimmed V and J ends, which lost 3 bases and 0 bases, there was a span of 12 bases. Germline lookup yields CDR1 SGHTA and CDR2 FQGNSA. The CDR3 loop spans 17 amino acids. DNA of the CDR3: TGTGCCAGCAGCTTGGACTTCCCGGACTCTGGGGCCAACGTCCTGACTTTC. Its translation is CASSLDFPDSGANVLTF.

This chain connects TRBV14 to TRBJ2-1, with 9 nucleotides matching TRBD2. After removal of 0 bases from V and 5 bases from J, the junction contained 8 bases not matched to a gene. This CDR3 comprises 17 residues. Germline CDR1 is SGHDN and CDR2 is FVKESK. DNA for the CDR3: TGTGCCAGCAGCCAAGATCTATCCCTAGCGGGGAACAATGAGCAGTTCTTC. Amino acid sequence: CASSQDLSLAGNNEQFF.

The chain carries TRBV9 and TRBJ2-1, with 8 positions matching TRBD1. CDR3 length: 16 residues. Losses at the gene ends were 3 bases for V and 5 bases for J; bases not matched to a gene: 10. In germline, CDR1 is SGDLS, CDR2 YYNGEE. The CDR3 DNA reads as TGTGCCAGCAGCGCAGAAGCCGGGACAGGACACAATGAGCAGTTCTTC. It encodes CASSAEAGTGHNEQFF. The whole variable domain, remainder taken from reference TRBV9 and TRBJ2-1, is DSGVTQTPKHLITATGQRVTLRCSPRSGDLSVYWYQQSLDQGLQFLIQYYNGEERAKGNILERFSAQQFPDLHSELNLSSLELGDSALYFCASSAEAGTGHNEQFFGPGTRLTVL.